This T cell receptor (beta chain) was obtained from a study of STAT5B mutations in CD4+ large granular lymphocyte leukemia. Study in general: Among healthy donors, a particular HLA allele went with more CDR3 'QG' motifs.

The germline V gene has CDR1 SNHLY and CDR2 FYNNEI. Trimming removed 7 bases from V and 2 bases from J, with 24 bases in between. This CDR3 is 17 amino acids long. Study results and limitations: 25% of private leukemic clonotypes occurred rarely in other patients' non-leukemic repertoires. Without HLA matching, higher CD4+ than CD8+ T-LGLL clonality could reflect small sample size. Top patient clones used TRBV06 genes more often: 8/27 versus 2/35 in controls.

Of note for this clone: What it binds is not known.

Libraries were prepared by immunoSEQ multiplex PCR; TCRdb keeps only in-frame clonotypes and omits some of them. The sample contains 40,000 or so clones, around 80% of which appear only once. The clonotype originates from a human donor in good health. This sequence joins TRBV2 and TRBJ2-7; tentative D call: TRBD1 (5 bases). The specimen sequenced was CD4+ T cells from blood buffy coats. The CDR3: CASNGAPTRDPTYEQYF. The CDR3 DNA sequence: TGTGCCAGCAATGGGGCCCCCACCAGGGATCCGACCTACGAGCAGTACTTC.